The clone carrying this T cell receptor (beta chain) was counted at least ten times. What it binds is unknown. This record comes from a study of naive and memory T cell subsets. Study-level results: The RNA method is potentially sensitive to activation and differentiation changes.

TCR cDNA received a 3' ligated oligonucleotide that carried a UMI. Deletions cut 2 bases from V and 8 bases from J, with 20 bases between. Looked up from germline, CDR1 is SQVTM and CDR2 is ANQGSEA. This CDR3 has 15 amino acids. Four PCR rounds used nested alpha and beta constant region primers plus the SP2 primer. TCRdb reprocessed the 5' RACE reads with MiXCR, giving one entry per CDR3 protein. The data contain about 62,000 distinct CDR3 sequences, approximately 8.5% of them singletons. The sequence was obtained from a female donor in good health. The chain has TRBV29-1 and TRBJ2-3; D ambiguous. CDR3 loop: CSVESRAALTGTQYF. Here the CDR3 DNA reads TGCAGCGTTGAAAGTAGGGCTGCCTTGACTGGTACGCAGTATTTT.